Sequencing of this TCR beta chain was carried out in a study of cytomegalovirus exposure and HLA in healthy donors (dated by TCRdb to 2015 to 2018). Context from the whole study: An earlier analysis of 587 of the donors reported about 260 Gb of sequence data and 95 million to 130 million unique TCR beta sequences obtained from some 170 million T cells. About 280 gigabases of sequencing data and 70 million to 95 million unique TCR sequences made up an early release that covered several hundred HLA-typed donors. Among the roughly 370 genotyped donors, around 81% belonged to the genetic ancestry cluster associated with self-reported Caucasian donors. The aim of the study was to test whether cataloging public T cell receptors could identify signatures of past pathogen exposure. The study used immunosequencing to profile the T cell repertoires of approximately 690 subjects and linked those repertoires to cytomegalovirus serostatus. Besides the first cohort of some 670 subjects, a separate validation cohort made up of over 95 different subjects was used. To predict cytomegalovirus infection status, the study brought together high-throughput TCR immunosequencing, statistical association of individual TCRs with disease status, and machine learning. A later analysis re-analyzed previously published TCR beta repertoires from 666 donors and added high-resolution HLA genotyping to study TCR occurrence patterns. Rather than drawing on any new phenotypic data, the later analysis identified candidate immune exposures from TCR beta sequences and the way those sequences occurred across donors. An earlier analysis of several hundred of the donors applied high-throughput TCR beta sequencing to assess whether each TCR beta V gene segment acted as functional or pseudogenic. Donor age, sex, ethnicity and CMV serostatus were compiled together with the repertoire data. In a later genetic analysis, genome-wide SNP genotypes for about 65% of the 666 donors were used, and that subset was treated as a discovery cohort. All discovery cohort repertoires had been generated using a single sequencing platform. HLA typing covered class I and class II loci at four-digit resolution. The number of typed donors differed by locus: roughly 620-640 for A, B, C, DRB1 and DQB1; about 520 for DQA1; 606 for DPA1; and about 450 for DPB1. About five DR-DQ haplotypes were handled as single units for association and clustering, since linkage in the cohort was strong. Among 398 genotyped donors of the cohort, an average of about 220,000 unique TCR beta nucleotide sequences was sequenced per donor, of which about 20% were non-productive. Summary of the overall study and its limitations: The classifier was reported to diagnose cytomegalovirus status with high specificity and sensitivity in both the original and validation cohorts. Immune exposure information for the cohort was limited to CMV serostatus. According to the authors, the approach could potentially be generalized to other disease states and immunological phenotypes. In a later analysis, some 18,000 TCR beta sequences were associated with specific HLA alleles at a false discovery rate of 0.05. Several of the top co-occurrence clusters appeared to be linked to parvovirus B19, influenza, CMV and Epstein-Barr virus, according to a later analysis. Because HLA typing was unavailable for some donors at each locus, only the typed subset was used in association tests. In vitro tests confirmed that a few of the cytomegalovirus-associated TCR beta chains recognize cytomegalovirus antigens. Because the 87-base-pair reads could not distinguish some IMGT-functional V segments, including TRBV6-2 and TRBV6-3, those segments were excluded. Because counts were too low, under 20 rarely observed V segments, including chromosome 9 orphons, were left out of the earlier analysis of some 600 of the donors. A later analysis found that TCR association rates varied across HLA loci, with DRB1 alleles showing the most associated TCRs and HLA-C alleles the fewest. Across donors, most TCR sequences were observed very rarely, whereas some public TCRs were present in many individuals. Compared with equally common non-associated chains, HLA-associated TCR beta chains in a later analysis were more clonally expanded and had lower generation probabilities. A later genetic analysis associated a missense DCLRE1C variant with V-gene and J-gene trimming of TCR beta chains, and an independent cohort replicated the association. The cohort was sequenced for TCR beta chains only, and without alpha or paired-chain data the features that could be detected were limited. The study listed 150 to 200 TCR beta chains as associated with cytomegalovirus. Strong co-occurrence of HLA alleles, especially DR and DQ, made assigning TCR associations to individual alleles difficult. Roughly uniform sequencing depth across donors was assumed in presence/absence analyses, although this assumption may not hold. The sequencing pipeline was judged likely to have produced a cluster of highly shared sequence variants as a technical artifact. In an earlier analysis of about 600 of the donors, most TCR beta V segments appeared in productive rearrangements about 87% or about 30% of the time, broadly matching IMGT annotations. A later analysis found that most CMV-associated TCR beta chains appeared HLA-restricted, with HLA associations seemingly driven largely by CMV exposure. Compared with the roughly 700-donor mean, donors in an Asian-associated ancestry cluster had fewer N-insertions in productive TCRs, according to a later genetic analysis. A further reported finding was that TCR beta sequences accurately predicted the HLA-A and HLA-B alleles for most subjects in the first cohort. Correlated functional status among segregating V segments might be attributable to linkage disequilibrium, but an unknown experimental factor could not be ruled out.

Libraries were built with the immunoSEQ multiplex PCR assay. For the multiplex PCR, a mixture combining 60 forward primers for TCR Vbeta segments and 13 reverse primers for TCR Jbeta segments was used. A multiplex PCR assay on genomic DNA amplified the CDR3 region of rearranged TCR beta genes. The Illumina HiSeq System was used to sequence the amplified TCR beta libraries as 87-base-pair reads. As for the authors' bioinformatics: In a later analysis, 77 million or so unique TCR beta chains were counted across the 650 to 700 repertoires, and around 11 million of these chains were shared by at least two donors. A nearest-neighbor algorithm error-corrected the raw reads and collapsed the reads into unique sequences, merging closely related sequences to remove PCR and sequencing errors. V, D and J gene segments were assigned by aligning CDR3 sequences to IMGT reference sequences. For a sequence to be retained, a match of at least six nucleotides to both a V gene segment and a J gene segment was required. A rearrangement counted as productive if the CDR3 had no stop codons and remained in frame with V and J, and every other rearrangement counted as non-productive. Following IMGT convention, CDR3 was defined as the stretch from the second conserved V-encoded cysteine to the conserved J-encoded phenylalanine. The earlier analysis of about 640 of the donors excluded any sequence lacking an unambiguous match to a single V gene segment. An earlier analysis of some 500 of the donors classified V segments as functional when productive rearrangements were above 56.7% and as segregating when the standard deviation between donors was above 5%. A statistical classification framework was built to diagnose cytomegalovirus status from the catalog of TCR beta chain sequences. V and J gene assignment, in a later analysis, came from comparing TCR nucleotide sequences with IMGT/GENE-DB human TR gene sequences. The TCRdist pipeline was used in a later analysis to assign CDR3 sequences and most-parsimonious VDJ recombination scenarios. In a later analysis, every TCR beta chain was defined by the combination of its CDR3 amino acid sequence and its V-gene family, and reads without a unique V-gene family were dropped. As a way to deal with suspected cross-contamination and a sequencing artifact, a later analysis dropped nearly 600 nucleotide sequences that were highly shared and had low generation probability. In a later analysis, a clonal expansion index was calculated for each public chain from normalized within-repertoire ranks of inferred template counts. In a later analysis, generation probabilities were computed with a VDJ recombination model fitted to out-of-frame rearrangements, and the resulting probabilities were checked against IGoR. In a later analysis, TCR-TCR, TCR-HLA and TCR-CMV co-occurrence was scored with hypergeometric tests, and a repertoire-size bias correction was applied to TCR pairs. In a later analysis, false discovery rates were estimated by permuting HLA or CMV assignments 20 times. In a later analysis, co-occurring TCRs were grouped using DBSCAN, and TCRdist sequence similarity was added for clustering within HLA-allele-positive subsets. Co-occurrence clustering excluded repertoires with fewer than 30,000 or more than 120,000 public chains, plus five with anomalous nucleotide sharing. TCRdb holds this immuneACCESS table with in-frame rearrangements only. Some clones are missing; in checked studies, unresolved V genes explain under half, and the rest has no known cause. The V and J calls and clone size come from that table; D and trimming were worked out from the DNA. Within this sample are around 130,000 clones, with more than 60% of them counted one time only. About 1.5% of the sample goes to the ten largest clones.

The cohort consisted of 666 healthy bone marrow donors. At the time of sampling, every cohort member was nominally healthy, though immune exposures that went unrecorded were likely present. The donor tested CMV seronegative and was one of the 352 seronegative cohort members. A peripheral blood sample was collected from each donor, and TCR beta sequencing was performed on peripheral blood mononuclear cells. The Qiagen DNeasy Blood Extraction Kit was used to extract genomic DNA from the blood cell samples. The germline V gene supplies CDR1 SNHLY and CDR2 FYNNEI. From the cysteine through the phenylalanine, the CDR3 covers 13 amino acids. Only CDR3 DNA remains: 39 bases, in frame from the first base. A distance of 8 bases separates the germline ends of V and J, which lose 3 bases and 3 bases respectively. Regarding this clone: Its cognate antigen has yet to be identified. Base qualities were left out, and no much larger clone turns up one base away.

The rearrangement joined TRBV2 to TRBJ2-5; TRBD1 is possibly the D segment (5 matching bases). This clonotype was sampled from a woman between 18 and 29 years old in good health and CMV-seronegative. Sequencing was carried out using PBMCs. The CDR3 region reads CASSDDSKETQYF. The DNA reads as follows: TGTGCCAGCAGTGATGACAGTAAAGAGACCCAGTACTTC. The full variable domain, completed from the reference TRBV2 and TRBJ2-5 proteins outside the CDR3, reads EPEVTQTPSHQVTQMGQEVILRCVPISNHLYFYWYRQILGQKVEFLVSFYNNEISEKSEIFDDQFSVERPDGSNFTLKIRSTKLEDSAMYFCASSDDSKETQYFGPGTRLLVL.